This is a list of T cell receptor beta chains from one sample in a study of T cell responses to AZD1222 COVID-19 vaccine. TCRdb's table, derived via immunoSEQ multiplex PCR, lists solely in-frame clones and lacks some. Of around 130,000 clones listed, 80% to 95% were seen once; the top ten hold about 3%. The source was peripheral blood, collected on day 0 of AZD1222 vaccination. The source of these receptors is an adult in good health. The CDR3 runs from the conserved cysteine through the conserved F or W. Fields, in order: clone size, V gene, D gene, J gene, CDR3 protein, CDR3 DNA. D genes are given only for firm matches. The listing skips clone size in some rows; elsewhere it reads once, few, many or a size class.

.	TRBV13	TRBD2	TRBJ2-7	CASSPSGAGTYEQYF	TGTGCCAGCAGCCCCTCGGGAGCGGGAACCTACGAGCAGTACTTC
.	TRBV10-3	.	TRBJ2-7	CAISDQGSPYEQYF	TGTGCCATCAGTGATCAGGGTTCCCCCTACGAGCAGTACTTC
.	TRBV13	TRBD1	TRBJ1-6	CASSFGGTGTSYNSPLHF	TGTGCCAGCAGCTTTGGTGGGACAGGGACCTCCTATAATTCACCCCTCCACTTT
.	TRBV9	.	TRBJ2-2	CASSVGPGTGELFF	TGTGCCAGCAGCGTAGGCCCGGGTACCGGGGAGCTGTTTTTT
.	TRBV6-5	TRBD2	TRBJ2-5	CASRPSGRAPTQYF	TGTGCCAGCAGACCTAGCGGGAGGGCCCCAACCCAGTACTTC
.	TRBV23-1	.	TRBJ2-7	CASSQSGDPEEQYF	TGCGCCAGCAGTCAATCGGGGGACCCAGAGGAGCAGTACTTC
once	TRBV24-1	.	TRBJ1-1	CATSGQTNTEAFF	TGTGCCACCAGTGGACAGACGAACACTGAAGCTTTCTTT
once	TRBV11-3	TRBD2	TRBJ2-1	CASSFVGAGGVRNEQFF	TGTGCCAGCAGCTTTGTAGGAGCGGGAGGGGTTAGAAATGAGCAGTTCTTC
.	TRBV3-1/TRBV3-2	TRBD2	TRBJ2-3	CASSQGSGRGRDTQYF	TGTGCCAGCAGTCAAGGGAGCGGGAGGGGAAGAGATACGCAGTATTTT
.	TRBV27	.	TRBJ1-2	CASSPASSRGYTF	TGTGCCAGCAGTCCGGCTTCTTCCCGTGGCTACACCTTC
.	TRBV9	.	TRBJ1-2	CASSEGTVRKAYGYTF	TGTGCCAGCAGCGAGGGGACCGTGAGGAAGGCGTATGGCTACACCTTC
.	TRBV25-1	TRBD2	TRBJ2-4	CASSEYGRGAKNIQYF	TGTGCCAGCAGTGAATACGGGAGGGGAGCCAAAAACATTCAGTACTTC
.	TRBV19	TRBD1	TRBJ1-3	CASSSDRGTGNTIYF	TGTGCCAGTAGCTCAGACAGGGGCACTGGAAACACCATATATTTT
.	TRBV19	.	TRBJ1-5	CASRLAGSSSNQPQHF	TGTGCCAGTAGGCTCGCCGGCAGTTCAAGCAATCAGCCCCAGCATTTT
.	TRBV29-1	.	TRBJ1-3	CSVAVKSINTIYF	TGCAGCGTTGCGGTCAAAAGCATAAACACCATATATTTT
.	TRBV11-2	TRBD1	TRBJ1-1	CASSLGQGVTFF	TGTGCCAGCAGCTTAGGACAGGGGGTGACTTTCTTT
.	TRBV5-1	.	TRBJ2-2	CASSLVYLTANTGELFF	TGCGCCAGCAGCTTGGTATATCTTACGGCGAACACCGGGGAGCTGTTTTTT
.	TRBV9	TRBD2	TRBJ2-3	CASSVGASGTLTDTQYF	TGTGCCAGCAGCGTAGGGGCTAGCGGGACGCTCACAGATACGCAGTATTTT
.	TRBV13	.	TRBJ2-2	CASSSHRVVTGELFF	TGTGCCAGCAGCTCGCACAGGGTGGTCACCGGGGAGCTGTTTTTT
.	TRBV27	TRBD2	TRBJ2-1	CASSRLAGGPSGAYNEQFF	TGTGCCAGCAGTAGACTAGCGGGAGGGCCCTCAGGAGCCTACAATGAGCAGTTCTTC
.	TRBV27	.	TRBJ2-7	CASSLYPETYEQYF	TGTGCCAGCAGTTTATATCCAGAAACCTACGAGCAGTACTTC
.	TRBV28	.	TRBJ2-2	CASREWGSNTGELFF	TGTGCCAGCAGGGAATGGGGCTCCAACACCGGGGAGCTGTTTTTT
.	TRBV7-2	.	TRBJ2-3	CASSFGGTDTQYF	TGTGCCAGCAGCTTCGGGGGCACAGATACGCAGTATTTT
.	TRBV3-1/TRBV3-2	.	TRBJ1-1	CASSQVSQGTAFF	TGTGCCAGCAGCCAAGTTTCGCAGGGGACGGCTTTCTTT
few	TRBV28	.	TRBJ1-2	CASSLLGAVSYGYTF	TGTGCCAGCAGTTTATTGGGGGCGGTCTCCTATGGCTACACCTTC
.	TRBV5-4	.	TRBJ2-5	CASSRSPGGETQYF	TGTGCCAGCAGCCGATCACCGGGTGGGGAGACCCAGTACTTC
few	TRBV7-2	.	TRBJ1-2	CASSLGRDYGYTF	TGTGCCAGCAGCTTAGGCAGGGATTATGGCTACACCTTC
.	TRBV7-6	.	TRBJ2-4	CASSLGQKQYF	TGTGCCAGCAGCTTAGGACAGAAACAGTACTTC
once	TRBV10-3	TRBD1	TRBJ1-5	CAISDSRQGEDQPQHF	TGTGCCATCAGTGATTCCAGACAGGGGGAGGATCAGCCCCAGCATTTT
.	TRBV10-3	.	TRBJ1-5	CAISEERGTQPQHF	TGTGCCATCAGTGAGGAGAGGGGAACTCAGCCCCAGCATTTT
.	TRBV19	.	TRBJ1-4	CASSPLYKTTNEKLFF	TGTGCCAGTAGTCCCCTGTACAAAACAACTAATGAAAAACTGTTTTTT
.	TRBV29-1	.	TRBJ1-2	CSVAQGRDGYTF	TGCAGCGTTGCCCAGGGAAGGGATGGCTACACCTTC
.	TRBV7-2	TRBD1	TRBJ2-7	CASSLATGGYEQYF	TGTGCCAGCAGCTTAGCGACAGGGGGATACGAGCAGTACTTC
.	TRBV4-3	.	TRBJ1-2	CASSQDFLAGVDYGYTF	TGCGCCAGCAGCCAAGATTTTTTAGCCGGCGTTGACTATGGCTACACCTTC
.	TRBV6-5	.	TRBJ1-2	CASRTGSYGYTF	TGTGCCAGCCGCACAGGTAGCTATGGCTACACCTTC
few	TRBV6-5	.	TRBJ1-1	CASRVYRGGNTEAFF	TGTGCCAGCAGAGTTTATCGGGGAGGGAACACTGAAGCTTTCTTT
.	TRBV6-5	TRBD2	TRBJ2-1	CASTVGLADPSEQFF	TGTGCCAGCACAGTGGGACTAGCGGATCCCTCGGAGCAGTTCTTC
.	TRBV6-2/TRBV6-3	TRBD1	TRBJ1-2	CASSYDFQTGIRYGYTF	TGTGCCAGCAGTTACGACTTCCAGACAGGGATCCGGTATGGCTACACCTTC
.	TRBV28	TRBD1	TRBJ1-6	CASSLGSGQGADNSPLHF	TGTGCCAGCAGTTTAGGTTCAGGACAGGGCGCCGATAATTCACCCCTCCACTTT